These T cell receptor beta chains were read from a single sample in a study of identifying expanded T cells in peripheral blood. Assay: immunoSEQ multiplex PCR; the TCRdb copy retains only in-frame clones and omits some. The sample includes more than 50,000 clones, approximately 80% seen only once; the top ten take over 15%. Sequenced: blood. Receptors were obtained from a person aged 18 to 75 in good health. Each CDR3 is given with its conserved first and last residue. The D gene is left open where the match is weak.

D	V	J	CDR3
.	TRBV11-2	TRBJ2-3	CASSSLVTDTQYF
TRBD1	TRBV5-1	TRBJ1-1	CASSHQGVNTEAFF
.	TRBV30	TRBJ1-3	CAWSVRRGPGNTIYF
.	TRBV7-2	TRBJ1-2	CASSYGTSYGYTF
.	TRBV19	TRBJ1-2	CASSPDTDYGYTF
.	TRBV7-2	TRBJ1-2	CASSLEWILTF
.	TRBV19	TRBJ2-3	CASKEKDYPTDTQYF
TRBD1	TRBV6-5	TRBJ1-2	CASRVRRDRLYGYTF
.	TRBV15	TRBJ2-7	CATSEHREVGEQYF
TRBD2	TRBV7-8	TRBJ2-7	CASSLTSRNYEQYF
TRBD2	TRBV9	TRBJ2-3	CASSVGGSETDTQYF
TRBD2	TRBV18	TRBJ2-1	CASSPPRGSSYNEQFF
.	TRBV29-1	TRBJ2-1	CSVPASGNEQFF
.	TRBV7-8	TRBJ2-2	CASSFGSTNTGELFF
.	TRBV27	TRBJ1-5	CASSRVNDQPQHF
.	TRBV4-3	TRBJ2-3	CASSQVWAAWITDTQYF
.	TRBV21-1	TRBJ1-4	CASSPPGAGFNEKLFF
TRBD2	TRBV7-9	TRBJ2-1	CASSEQTSAYNEQFF
TRBD2	TRBV6-1	TRBJ2-7	CASRKTSGSYEQYF
.	TRBV10-3	TRBJ1-1	CAIRDPGRENTEAFF
.	TRBV6-1	TRBJ2-1	CASIRPRGRVNEQFF
TRBD1	TRBV7-9	TRBJ2-1	CASKGQGGTYNEQFF
.	TRBV10-2	TRBJ1-3	CASSESSIATIYF
.	TRBV6-1	TRBJ2-7	CASSGGGRGSPHEQYF
.	TRBV9	TRBJ1-1	CASSVERNTEAFF
TRBD2	TRBV5-5	TRBJ2-7	CASSLGALGLAGGLSYEQYF
.	TRBV2	TRBJ2-2	CASRSQSSTGELFF
.	TRBV18	TRBJ1-1	CASSPLRDTEAFF
TRBD1	TRBV4-1	TRBJ2-6	CASSDRDRMISGANVLTF
.	TRBV14	TRBJ2-5	CASWFRGQQTQYF
.	TRBV30	TRBJ2-3	CAWSVKLGAQYF
.	TRBV6-5	TRBJ1-5	CASSYSRDSNQPQHF
TRBD2	TRBV19	TRBJ2-1	CASSIVPGLGEFEQFF
.	TRBV7-9	TRBJ1-3	CASSPWSRGGNTIYF
.	TRBV4-3	TRBJ2-1	CASSPHLTSFHEQFF
.	TRBV19	TRBJ1-2	CASRPGLTNYGYTF
.	TRBV2	TRBJ1-2	CALQRGGYGYTF
TRBD1	TRBV27	TRBJ2-1	CASRLDRGLSYNEQFF
.	TRBV5-1	TRBJ2-7	CASSLVGGLSSYEQYF
.	TRBV7-6	TRBJ1-1	CASTPSGAGTEAFF
.	TRBV30	TRBJ2-7	CARKGNVYEQYF
TRBD1	TRBV7-2	TRBJ1-4	CASSDIQGAREKLFF
.	TRBV6-1	TRBJ2-3	CASSGAGSITDTQYF
.	TRBV9	TRBJ1-2	CASSGRGVNYGYTF
TRBD1	TRBV4-3	TRBJ2-1	CASSLRQGDEQFF
TRBD1	TRBV5-4	TRBJ2-1	CASSQGGGSYNEQFF
.	TRBV20-1	TRBJ2-7	CSAVLKYEQYF
.	TRBV11-3	TRBJ1-6	CASSRRLDSPLHF
.	TRBV28	TRBJ1-1	CASSGPDWNTEAFF
.	TRBV4-2	TRBJ1-1	CASSQGRRWGTEAFF
.	TRBV30	TRBJ1-3	CAWSSTPGNTIYF
TRBD1	TRBV7-6	TRBJ1-4	CASSLRDSRTNEKLFF
TRBD2	TRBV7-6	TRBJ2-2	CASSPRTSGRKGGELFF
TRBD1	TRBV6-5	TRBJ1-2	CASSFRQGGGYTF
TRBD1	TRBV6-5	TRBJ1-1	CASSYGGQEAFF
.	TRBV12-5	TRBJ2-5	CASGLEQGTQYF
TRBD2	TRBV6-6	TRBJ2-5	CATLAGQETQYF
TRBD2	TRBV2	TRBJ2-2	CASTLAGGLTGELFF
.	TRBV10-2	TRBJ1-3	CASRDPSSGNTIYF
.	TRBV6-5	TRBJ2-1	CASKGLSEQFF